These 16 T cell receptor beta chains originate from one sample sequenced in a study of blood T cell repertoires in COVID-19. The table came from immunoSEQ multiplex PCR; TCRdb's copy has only in-frame clones and leaves some out. Among roughly 42,000 clones listed, 85% to 90% were seen once. Specimen: peripheral blood. The receptors stem from a man aged 25 to 40 with active or convalescent COVID-19.

V is TRBV6-5 and J is TRBJ2-1; 8 bases are a match to TRBD2. Germline CDR1 is MNHEY and CDR2 is SVGAGI. The CDR3 is made up of 16 amino acids. After removal of 0 bases from V and 5 bases from J, the junction contained 6 bases not matched to a gene. The CDR3 DNA reads TGTGCCAGCAGTTACTCAACACTAGCGGATAACAATGAGCAGTTCTTC. This translates into CASSYSTLADNNEQFF.

The chain joins TRBV27 to TRBJ1-6, with a possible D match to TRBD1 (6 bases). The CDR3 sequence is 15 residues long. Trimming took off 7 bases at V and 10 bases at J, with 20 bases between the two ends. Germline CDR1 and CDR2: MNHEY and SMNVEV (reference sequence). CDR3 residues: CASNRGTPTHSPLHF. CDR3 in DNA: TGTGCCAGCAATAGAGGGACACCCACACACTCACCCCTCCACTTT.

The V and J genes are TRBV10-3 and TRBJ1-5; 7 bases map to TRBD1. Trimming took 4 bases from V and 3 from J; bases not matched to a gene: 3. This CDR3 is built from 14 residues. The germline V gene encodes CDR1 ENHRY and CDR2 SYGVKD. The DNA for the CDR3 is TGTGCCATCAGTGGAGGGACAGACAATCAGCCCCAGCATTTT. It specifies CAISGGTDNQPQHF.

The CDR3 loop reads CAWSVLLAGTQYF. Here the CDR3 DNA reads TGTGCCTGGAGCGTTCTTCTTGCGGGTACGCAGTATTTT. The rearrangement joins TRBV30 to TRBJ2-3; perhaps TRBD2 as D (5 bases). V was trimmed by 3 bases and J by 8 bases, leaving 15 bases between them. The germline V gene encodes CDR1 GTSNPN and CDR2 SVGIG (reference sequence). The CDR3 length is 13 residues.

The V and J genes are TRBV11-3 and TRBJ2-1, with 7 nucleotides matching TRBD1. Germline CDR1 reads SGHNT; CDR2 reads YENEEA. V lost 3 bases and J lost 7; bases outside the gene matches: 3. The CDR3 runs 13 residues. The CDR3 protein is CASSFGTANEQFF. CDR3 bases: TGTGCCAGCAGCTTTGGGACAGCTAATGAGCAGTTCTTC.

This clone was observed once. This chain uses TRBV24-1 with TRBJ1-3; D may be TRBD1 (5 bases). Trimming pared 5 bases from V and 4 bases from J, leaving 26 bases between. CDR1 KGHDR and CDR2 SFDVKD come from the germline V gene. The CDR3 runs to 19 residues. The CDR3 DNA is TGTGCCACCAGTGCCCTGGATCGAGGTACCCCTCGGGGGGGAAACACCATATATTTT. Protein sequence: CATSALDRGTPRGGNTIYF.

V gene TRBV6-5 combines with J gene TRBJ2-3; TRBD2 matches 11 bases. V trimming: 4 bases; J trimming: 6 bases; junction bases outside the gene matches: 6. Per the germline V gene, CDR1 is MNHEY and CDR2 is SVGAGI. The CDR3 is 15 residues long. This CDR3 is CASSFTSGSFDTQYF. The CDR3, as DNA: TGTGCCAGCAGTTTTACTAGCGGGAGTTTTGATACGCAGTATTTT.

The genes are TRBV2 and TRBJ2-1; 12 nucleotides line up with TRBD2. The V gene end was trimmed by 5 bases and the J gene end by 8 bases; junction bases not matched to a gene: 4. Per the germline V gene, CDR1 is SNHLY and CDR2 is FYNNEI. This CDR3 has 14 residues. CDR3 nucleotide sequence: TGTGCCAGCAGTCGACTAGCGGGAGTGGATGAGCAGTTCTTC. It codes for CASSRLAGVDEQFF.

V gene TRBV5-1 combines with J gene TRBJ1-2, with TRBD1 identical over 8 bases. The J segment lost 0 bases and the V segment lost 7 bases, leaving 8 bases of the junction unmatched. In germline, CDR1 is SGHRS, CDR2 YFSETQ. The CDR3 runs to 15 residues. The DNA of the CDR3 is TGCGCCAGCCCCAACCTGGGACAGGCTAACTATGGCTACACCTTC. It encodes CASPNLGQANYGYTF.

The chain employs TRBV2 and TRBJ1-5; 7 bases are shared with TRBD1. This CDR3 has 14 residues. Trimming removed 6 bases from V and 2 bases from J; junction bases left unmatched: 4. CDR1 is SNHLY, CDR2 FYNNEI, per germline. The CDR3 is CASRTGFGNQPQHF. CDR3 in DNA: TGTGCCAGCAGGACAGGGTTCGGCAATCAGCCCCAGCATTTT.

This chain links TRBV28 with TRBJ1-6; D is unclear. V lost 1 base and J lost 7, with 8 bases in between. Germline CDR1 is MDHEN and CDR2 is SYDVKM. The CDR3 is made up of 14 amino acids. The CDR3 DNA reads TGTGCCAGCAGTTTATCCAGATCGAATTCACCCCTCCACTTT. Amino acids: CASSLSRSNSPLHF. Full variable domain (remainder filled in from reference TRBV28 and TRBJ1-6): DVKVTQSSRYLVKRTGEKVFLECVQDMDHENMFWYRQDPGLGLRLIYFSYDVKMKEKGDIPEGYSVSREKKERFSLILESASTNQTSMYLCASSLSRSNSPLHFGNGTRLTVT.

The chain couples TRBV7-6 to TRBJ1-1, with TRBD1 matching over 9 bases. This CDR3 is 16 amino acids long. With 5 bases clipped from V and 8 bases from J, the junction kept 15 bases outside the gene matches. Germline CDR1 reads SGHVS; CDR2 reads FNYEAQ. The CDR3 is CASSQKPGQGTLEAFF. CDR3 DNA: TGTGCCAGCAGCCAGAAACCGGGACAGGGAACCCTCGAAGCTTTCTTT.

The chain uses TRBV7-9 and TRBJ2-7; 7 nucleotides match TRBD1. The ends lost 5 bases at V and 1 base at J; junction bases unmatched: 8. This CDR3 has 15 amino acids. Per germline, CDR1 SEHNR and CDR2 FQNEAQ (reference sequence). CDR3 in DNA: TGTGCCAGCAGCCCAGGGACAGTGTTTTCCTACGAGCAGTACTTC. Translated: CASSPGTVFSYEQYF.

The count of this clone is one. This chain uses TRBV2 with TRBJ2-3, with 7 bases lining up with TRBD2. The CDR3 is made up of 11 amino acids. The V gene's germline CDR1 is SNHLY and CDR2 FYNNEI. J lost 9 bases, V lost 6 bases, and 3 bases had no gene match. The CDR3 region has the DNA TGTGCCAGCAGGGAGGGAGGGACGCAGTATTTT. The encoded protein is CASREGGTQYF.

The chain couples TRBV27 to TRBJ1-2; TRBD1 matches at 7 bases. CDR3 length: 12 residues. The J segment lost 4 bases and the V segment lost 6 bases, leaving 2 bases of the junction unmatched. The germline V gene encodes CDR1 MNHEY and CDR2 SMNVEV (reference sequence). The CDR3 spells CASRGGSYGYTF. DNA of the CDR3: TGTGCCAGCAGAGGGGGCAGCTATGGCTACACCTTC.

CDR3: CASNPRGRNTGELFF. DNA of the CDR3: TGTGCCAGCAACCCGCGGGGGCGCAACACCGGGGAGCTGTTTTTT. The chain uses TRBV2 and TRBJ2-2; D perhaps matches TRBD2 (7 bases). Germline V lookup: CDR1 SNHLY, CDR2 FYNNEI. Trimming removed 7 bases from V and 2 bases from J, with 14 bases in between. The length of the CDR3 is 15 residues.